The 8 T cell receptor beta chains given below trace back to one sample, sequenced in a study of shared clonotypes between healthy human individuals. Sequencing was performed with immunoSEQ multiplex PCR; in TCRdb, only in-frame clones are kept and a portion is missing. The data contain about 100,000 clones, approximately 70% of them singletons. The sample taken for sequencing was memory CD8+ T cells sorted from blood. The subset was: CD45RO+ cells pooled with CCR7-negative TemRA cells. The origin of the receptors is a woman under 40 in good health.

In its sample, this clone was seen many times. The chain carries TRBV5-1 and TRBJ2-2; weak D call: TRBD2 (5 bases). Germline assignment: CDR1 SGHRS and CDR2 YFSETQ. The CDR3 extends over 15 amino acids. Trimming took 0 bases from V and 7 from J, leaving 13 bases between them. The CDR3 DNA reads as TGCGCCAGCAGCTTGGTGGGAGTAGTAAGCGGGGAGCTGTTTTTT. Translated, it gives CASSLVGVVSGELFF. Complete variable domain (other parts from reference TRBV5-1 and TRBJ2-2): KAGVTQTPRYLIKTRGQQVTLSCSPISGHRSVSWYQQTPGQGLQFLFEYFSETQRNKGNFPGRFSGRQFSNSRSEMNVSTLELGDSALYLCASSLVGVVSGELFFGEGSRLTVL.

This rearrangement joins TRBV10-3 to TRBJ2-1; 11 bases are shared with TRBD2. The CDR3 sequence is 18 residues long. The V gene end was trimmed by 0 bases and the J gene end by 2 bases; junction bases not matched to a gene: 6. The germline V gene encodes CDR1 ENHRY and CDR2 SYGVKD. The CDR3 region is CAISESVSGRETYNEQFF. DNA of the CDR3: TGTGCCATCAGTGAGTCTGTTAGCGGGAGGGAAACCTACAATGAGCAGTTCTTC.

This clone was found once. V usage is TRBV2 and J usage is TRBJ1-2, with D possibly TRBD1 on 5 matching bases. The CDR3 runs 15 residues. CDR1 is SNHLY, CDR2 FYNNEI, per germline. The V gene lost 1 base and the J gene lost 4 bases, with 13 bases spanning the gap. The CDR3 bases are TGTGCCAGCAGTGAAGGGGAACAGGCAATCTATGGCTACACCTTC. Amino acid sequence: CASSEGEQAIYGYTF.

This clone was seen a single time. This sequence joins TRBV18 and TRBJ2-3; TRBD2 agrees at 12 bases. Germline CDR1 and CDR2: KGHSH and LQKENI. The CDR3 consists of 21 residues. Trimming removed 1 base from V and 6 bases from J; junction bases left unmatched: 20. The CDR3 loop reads CASSPRAGLAGLLAPEDTQYF. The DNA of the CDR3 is TGTGCCAGCTCACCACGTGCTGGACTAGCGGGACTCCTTGCCCCGGAGGATACGCAGTATTTT.

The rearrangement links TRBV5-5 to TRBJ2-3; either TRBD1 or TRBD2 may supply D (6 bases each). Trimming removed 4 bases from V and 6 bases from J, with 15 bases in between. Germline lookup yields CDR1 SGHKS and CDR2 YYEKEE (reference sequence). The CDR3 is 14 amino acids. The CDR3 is CASSAGQDPDTQYF. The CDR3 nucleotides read TGTGCCAGCAGCGCGGGACAAGATCCTGATACGCAGTATTTT.

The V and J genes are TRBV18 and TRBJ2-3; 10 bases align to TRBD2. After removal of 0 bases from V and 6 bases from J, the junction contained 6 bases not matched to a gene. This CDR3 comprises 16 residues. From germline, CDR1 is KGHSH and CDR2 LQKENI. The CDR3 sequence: CASSPPRETSGDTQYF. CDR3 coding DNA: TGTGCCAGCTCACCACCGAGGGAGACTAGCGGGGATACGCAGTATTTT. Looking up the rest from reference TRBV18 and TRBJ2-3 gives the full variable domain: NAGVMQNPRHLVRRRGQEARLRCSPMKGHSHVYWYRQLPEEGLKFMVYLQKENIIDESGMPKERFSAEFPKEGPSILRIQQVVRGDSAAYFCASSPPRETSGDTQYFGPGTRLTVL.

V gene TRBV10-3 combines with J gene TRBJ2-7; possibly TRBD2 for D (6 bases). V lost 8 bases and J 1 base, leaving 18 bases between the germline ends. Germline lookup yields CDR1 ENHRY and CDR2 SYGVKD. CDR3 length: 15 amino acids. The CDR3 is CAIGALREASYEQYF. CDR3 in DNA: TGTGCCATCGGGGCTTTGAGGGAGGCGTCCTACGAGCAGTACTTC.

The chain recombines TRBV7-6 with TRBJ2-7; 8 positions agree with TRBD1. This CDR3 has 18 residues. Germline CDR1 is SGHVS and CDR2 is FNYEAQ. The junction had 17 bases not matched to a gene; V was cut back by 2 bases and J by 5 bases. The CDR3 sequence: CASSLTPPWGQVANEQYF. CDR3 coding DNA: TGTGCCAGCAGCTTAACCCCCCCGTGGGGACAGGTCGCCAACGAGCAGTACTTC. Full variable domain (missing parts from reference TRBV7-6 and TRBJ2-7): GAGVSQSPRYKVTKRGQDVALRCDPISGHVSLYWYRQALGQGPEFLTYFNYEAQQDKSGLPNDRFSAERPEGSISTLTIQRTEQRDSAMYRCASSLTPPWGQVANEQYFGPGTRLTVT.